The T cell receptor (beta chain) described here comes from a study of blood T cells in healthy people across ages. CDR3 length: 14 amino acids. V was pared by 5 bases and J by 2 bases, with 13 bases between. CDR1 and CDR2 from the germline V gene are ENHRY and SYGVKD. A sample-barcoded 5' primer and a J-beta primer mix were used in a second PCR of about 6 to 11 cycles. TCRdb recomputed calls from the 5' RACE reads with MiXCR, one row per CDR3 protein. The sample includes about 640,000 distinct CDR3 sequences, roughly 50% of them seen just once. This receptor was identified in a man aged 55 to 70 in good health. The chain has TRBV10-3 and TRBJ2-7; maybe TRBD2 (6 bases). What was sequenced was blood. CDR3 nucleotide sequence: TGTGCCATCAGTCCCCGGGAGCGGGCCTACGAGCAGTACTTC. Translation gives CAISPRERAYEQYF.